This T cell receptor (beta chain) stems from a study of identical twins. Whole-study findings and limits: Zero-insertion analyses were open to partial confounding by invariant MAIT and iNKT cells. Models underestimated how often monozygotic twins shared out-of-frame TCR alpha.

This clonotype turned up a few times. Antigen unknown. Germline CDR1 is DFQATT and CDR2 is SNEGSKA (reference sequence). V gave up 0 bases and J gave up 2 bases, with 8 bases separating them. The CDR3 sequence is 14 residues long. MiXCR, run by TCRdb on the 5' RACE reads, gives a single entry per CDR3 protein. This sample has 690,000 or so distinct CDR3 sequences, with 8.5% to 9.5% found just once. This same sample was also part of a study on yellow fever vaccine responses in identical twins.

Sequenced sample: PBMCs. The rearrangement uses TRBV20-1 and TRBJ1-5, with D perhaps matching TRBD1 (5 bases). This sequence originates from a woman younger than 30 in good health. The CDR3 bases are TGCAGTGCTAGAGATGACAGTCGCAATCAGCCCCAGCATTTT. Translation gives CSARDDSRNQPQHF.